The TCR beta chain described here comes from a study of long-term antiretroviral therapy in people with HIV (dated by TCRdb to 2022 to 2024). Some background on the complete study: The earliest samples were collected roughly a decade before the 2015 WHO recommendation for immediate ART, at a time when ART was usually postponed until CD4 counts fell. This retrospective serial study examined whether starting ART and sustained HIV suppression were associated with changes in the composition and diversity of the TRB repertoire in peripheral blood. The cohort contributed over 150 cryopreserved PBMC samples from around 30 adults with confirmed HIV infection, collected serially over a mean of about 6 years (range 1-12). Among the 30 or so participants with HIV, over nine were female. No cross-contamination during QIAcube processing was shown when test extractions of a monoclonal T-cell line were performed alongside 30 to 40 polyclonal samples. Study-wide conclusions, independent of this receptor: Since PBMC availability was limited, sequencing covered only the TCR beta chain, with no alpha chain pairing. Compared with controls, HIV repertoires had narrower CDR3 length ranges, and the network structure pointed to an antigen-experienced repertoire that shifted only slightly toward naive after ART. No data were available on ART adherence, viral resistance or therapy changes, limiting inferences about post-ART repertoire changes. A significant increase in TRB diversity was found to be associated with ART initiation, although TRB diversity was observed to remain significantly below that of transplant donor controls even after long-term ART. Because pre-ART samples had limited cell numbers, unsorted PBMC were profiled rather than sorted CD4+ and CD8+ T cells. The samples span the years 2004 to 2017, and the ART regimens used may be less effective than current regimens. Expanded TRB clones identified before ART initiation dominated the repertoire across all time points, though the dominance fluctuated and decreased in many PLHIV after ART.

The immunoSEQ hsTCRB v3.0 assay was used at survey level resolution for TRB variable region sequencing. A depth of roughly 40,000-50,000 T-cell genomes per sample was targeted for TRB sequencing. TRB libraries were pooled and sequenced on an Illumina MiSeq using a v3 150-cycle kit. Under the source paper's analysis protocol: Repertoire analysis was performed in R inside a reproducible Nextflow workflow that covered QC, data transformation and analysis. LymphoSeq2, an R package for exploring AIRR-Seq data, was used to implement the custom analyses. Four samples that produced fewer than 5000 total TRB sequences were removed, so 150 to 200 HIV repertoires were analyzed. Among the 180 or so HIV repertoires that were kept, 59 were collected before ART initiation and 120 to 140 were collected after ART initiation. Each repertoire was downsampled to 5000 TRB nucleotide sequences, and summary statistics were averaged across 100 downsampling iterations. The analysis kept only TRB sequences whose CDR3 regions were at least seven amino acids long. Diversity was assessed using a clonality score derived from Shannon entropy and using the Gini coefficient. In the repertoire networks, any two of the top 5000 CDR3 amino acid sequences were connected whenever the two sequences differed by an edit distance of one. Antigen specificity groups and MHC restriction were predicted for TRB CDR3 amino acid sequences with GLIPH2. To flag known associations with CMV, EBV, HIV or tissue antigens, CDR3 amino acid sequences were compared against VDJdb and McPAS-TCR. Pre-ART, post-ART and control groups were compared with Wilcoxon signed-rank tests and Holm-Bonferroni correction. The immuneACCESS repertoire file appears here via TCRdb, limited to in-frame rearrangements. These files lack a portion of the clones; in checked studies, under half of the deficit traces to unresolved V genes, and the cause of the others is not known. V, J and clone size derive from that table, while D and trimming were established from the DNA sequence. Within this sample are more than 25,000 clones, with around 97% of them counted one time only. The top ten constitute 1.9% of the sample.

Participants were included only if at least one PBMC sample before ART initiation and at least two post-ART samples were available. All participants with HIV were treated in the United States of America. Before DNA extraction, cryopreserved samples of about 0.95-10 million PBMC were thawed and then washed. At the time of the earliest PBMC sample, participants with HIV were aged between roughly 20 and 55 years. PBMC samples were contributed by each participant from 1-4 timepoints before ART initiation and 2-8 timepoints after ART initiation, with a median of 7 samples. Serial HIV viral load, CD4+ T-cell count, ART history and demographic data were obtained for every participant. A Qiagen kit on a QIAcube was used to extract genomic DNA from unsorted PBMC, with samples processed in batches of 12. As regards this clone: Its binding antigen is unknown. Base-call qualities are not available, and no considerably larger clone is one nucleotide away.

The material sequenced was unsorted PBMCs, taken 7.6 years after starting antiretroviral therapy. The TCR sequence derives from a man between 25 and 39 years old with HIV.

In nucleotide form, the sequence is TGTGCCTGGAGTGCACAGGGTAATCAGCCCCAGCATTTT. This is translated as CAWSAQGNQPQHF. The chain employs TRBV30 and TRBJ1-5; the D gene is possibly TRBD1, with 6 bases matching. The CDR3 measures 13 amino acids from cysteine to phenylalanine. Only the CDR3 DNA stays, 39 bases, in frame from base 1. Based on the germline V gene (reference sequence), the CDR1 and CDR2 sequences are GTSNPN and SVGIG. The junction shows trimming of 1 base on V and 4 bases on J, plus 8 bases between the germline ends.